This TCR beta chain was retrieved from a study of Ad26.COV2.S vaccination and SARS-CoV-2 variants. Using immunoSEQ multiplex PCR, the repertoire was profiled, and TCRdb retains in-frame clones only, with some absent. The sample yields hundreds of thousands of clones, around 89% seen once. Treatment given: roughly 19 received Ad26.COV2.S at low or high dose, single or two shots; 5 received placebo; per-sample allocation not given. Samples were taken on day 63 after the first vaccine or placebo injection. V gave up 2 bases and J gave up 2 bases, with 7 bases separating them. Per germline, CDR1 MNHEY and CDR2 SMNVEV (reference sequence). The CDR3 covers 15 residues.

This TCR came from a person between 18 and 60 years old who received the Ad26.COV2.S COVID-19 vaccine or a placebo. This specimen was peripheral blood, taken in a trial of Ad26.COV2.S vaccine versus placebo. The rearrangement links TRBV27 to TRBJ1-6; D call uncertain. In DNA, the CDR3 is TGTGCCAGCAGTTTACGAGGCACCTATAATTCACCCCTCCACTTT. Translating it yields CASSLRGTYNSPLHF.